This TCR beta chain derives from a study of T cells after yellow fever vaccination. TCRdb used MiXCR to reprocess the 5' RACE reads, holding one entry per CDR3 protein. The table shows 150,000 to 200,000 distinct CDR3 sequences, with about 6% occurring only once. The CDR3 loop spans 13 amino acids. Per the germline V gene, CDR1 is SGHVS and CDR2 is FNYEAQ. V dropped 2 bases and J dropped 7 bases, with 9 bases sitting between them. This clonotype was recorded many times. V is TRBV7-6 and J is TRBJ1-3, with unresolved D. This TCR came from a man between 18 and 35 years old who received the YFV17D yellow fever vaccine. Sequencing used CD4+ T cells sorted from PBMCs, obtained on the day of the first yellow fever vaccination. The CDR3 loop reads CASSLFSRNTIYF. In DNA, the CDR3 is TGTGCCAGCAGCTTATTTTCCCGGAACACCATATATTTT. The variable domain in full, completed from reference TRBV7-6 and TRBJ1-3, reads GAGVSQSPRYKVTKRGQDVALRCDPISGHVSLYWYRQALGQGPEFLTYFNYEAQQDKSGLPNDRFSAERPEGSISTLTIQRTEQRDSAMYRCASSLFSRNTIYFGEGSWLTVV.